Below are 17 T cell receptor beta chains sequenced from a single sample in a study of blood T cells in healthy people across ages. A second 7 to 11 cycle PCR used barcoded and J-beta primers. TCRdb processed the 5' RACE reads anew with MiXCR; each CDR3 protein has one entry. The sample lists more than 1,000,000 distinct CDR3 sequences, approximately 25% seen once, with approximately 0.75% in the top ten. In addition, the sample was reused for a study of T cells of mothers and their children.

The specimen was blood. Source of these receptors: a girl aged 2-10 years in good health.

The chain is built from TRBV20-1 and TRBJ1-6; D might be TRBD1 (5 bases). V dropped 0 bases and J dropped 7 bases, with 22 bases sitting between them. Germline CDR1 reads DFQATT; CDR2 reads SNEGSKA (reference sequence). The CDR3 length is 18 residues. CDR3 region: CSARDLIWQGILNSPLHF. In nucleotides, the CDR3 is TGCAGTGCTAGAGATTTGATATGGCAGGGAATTTTAAATTCACCCCTCCACTTT.

This chain links TRBV5-1 with TRBJ2-5, with D unresolved. Trimming took off 6 bases at V and 2 bases at J, with 11 bases between the two ends. The CDR3 extends over 13 amino acids. Germline lookup yields CDR1 SGHRS and CDR2 YFSETQ. Written as DNA, the CDR3 is TGCGCCAGCAAATCGCCCGGGCAAGAGACCCAGTACTTC. This sequence encodes CASKSPGQETQYF.

This clonotype has only a few counts. The J gene is TRBJ1-4, the V gene TRBV13, with 8 bases aligning to TRBD1. Germline-derived CDR1 and CDR2 are PRHDT and FYEKMQ (reference sequence). This CDR3 is 14 amino acids long. V gave up 5 bases and J gave up 8 bases; unmatched junction bases: 7. The CDR3 is CASSHQGAEEKLFF. The CDR3 DNA sequence: TGTGCCAGCAGCCATCAGGGGGCTGAAGAAAAACTGTTTTTT.

In this sample, this clonotype turned up a few times. The chain carries TRBV29-1 and TRBJ2-7; D call uncertain. Germline V CDR1 and CDR2: SQVTM, ANQGSEA. This CDR3 region has 14 residues. Trimming left V 4 bases short and J 6 bases short, with 19 bases between. This chain's CDR3 is CSVVTGWVVSEQYF. The CDR3 nucleotides read TGCAGCGTTGTAACGGGTTGGGTGGTTAGCGAGCAGTACTTC.

A few counts support this clonotype. V gene TRBV12-3 or TRBV12-4 combines with J gene TRBJ1-1; tentatively, D is TRBD1 (5 bases). The CDR3 is 12 residues long. V lost 7 bases and J lost 4, with 10 bases in between. The chain's CDR3 is CASMWGSTEAFF. Here the CDR3 DNA reads TGTGCCAGCATGTGGGGGAGCACTGAAGCTTTCTTT.

This clonotype showed up just a few times. The chain recombines TRBV29-1 with TRBJ2-2, with 13 nucleotides matching TRBD2. Germline-derived CDR1 and CDR2 are SQVTM and ANQGSEA. There are 13 residues in the CDR3. With 7 bases clipped from V and 6 bases from J, the junction kept 2 bases outside the gene matches. The CDR3 region is CSAGLAGAGELFF. In nucleotides, the CDR3 is TGCAGCGCAGGACTAGCGGGGGCCGGGGAGCTGTTTTTT.

This clonotype turned up a few times. V is TRBV12-3 or TRBV12-4 and J is TRBJ1-2, with TRBD1 matching 8 bases. The junction had 6 bases not matched to a gene; V was cut back by 4 bases and J by 2 bases. The CDR3 totals 15 residues. The CDR3 loop is CASSYSAGGNYGYTF. The DNA of the CDR3 is TGTGCCAGCAGTTACTCGGCAGGGGGCAACTATGGCTACACCTTC.

This clonotype turned up a few times. This chain's CDR3 is CASSSARVRARDTGELFF. The CDR3, as DNA: TGTGCCAGCAGCTCGGCGCGGGTCCGAGCACGGGACACCGGGGAGCTGTTTTTT. V is TRBV9 and J is TRBJ2-2, with D possibly TRBD2 on 5 matching bases. The germline V gene encodes CDR1 SGDLS and CDR2 YYNGEE. The CDR3 covers 18 residues. Trimming stripped 4 bases from V and 3 bases from J, with 22 bases between.

This chain joins TRBV13 and TRBJ2-1, with D maybe TRBD2 (7 bases). This CDR3 has 14 amino acids. CDR1 is PRHDT, CDR2 FYEKMQ, per germline (reference sequence). The V and J ends lost 4 bases and 6 bases respectively, with 13 bases between them. The CDR3 loop is CASSWEGGVNEQFF. In DNA form, the CDR3 reads TGTGCCAGCAGCTGGGAGGGGGGCGTCAATGAGCAGTTCTTC.

The chain links TRBV7-2 to TRBJ2-5, with a possible D match to TRBD2 (6 bases). The V gene's germline CDR1 is SGHTA and CDR2 FQGNSA. This CDR3 contains 15 residues. V was shortened by 4 bases and J by 5 bases, with 17 bases between the two germline ends. The CDR3 nucleotides read TGTGCCAGCAGCTCGGCCCCGGTGGGGGGTGAGACCCAGTACTTC. It translates to CASSSAPVGGETQYF. The whole variable domain, remainder taken from reference TRBV7-2 and TRBJ2-5, is GAGVSQSPSNKVTEKGKDVELRCDPISGHTALYWYRQSLGQGLEFLIYFQGNSAPDKSGLPSDRFSAERTGGSVSTLTIQRTQQEDSAVYLCASSSAPVGGETQYFGPGTRLLVL.

This chain connects TRBV28 to TRBJ2-6; TRBD1 matches 8 bases. Germline-derived CDR1 and CDR2 are MDHEN and SYDVKM. V gave up 3 bases and J gave up 4 bases; unmatched junction bases: 11. This CDR3 has 18 residues. CDR3 coding DNA: TGTGCCAGCAGTTTTTTTCATCTTGACAGGGGAGGGGCCAACGTCCTGACTTTC. Residues: CASSFFHLDRGGANVLTF.

The CDR3 protein is CASSLGGLAGALEQYF. The CDR3 nucleotides are TGCGCCAGCAGCTTGGGGGGACTAGCGGGAGCTCTCGAGCAGTACTTC. J is TRBJ2-7 and V is TRBV5-1; 14 bases are shared with TRBD2. V was pared by 0 bases and J by 6 bases, with 5 bases of the junction left unmatched. The length of the CDR3 is 16 residues. Germline V gene data show CDR1 as SGHRS and CDR2 as YFSETQ. Looking up the rest from reference TRBV5-1 and TRBJ2-7 gives the full variable domain: KAGVTQTPRYLIKTRGQQVTLSCSPISGHRSVSWYQQTPGQGLQFLFEYFSETQRNKGNFPGRFSGRQFSNSRSEMNVSTLELGDSALYLCASSLGGLAGALEQYFGPGTRLTVT.

In its sample, this clonotype was seen a few times. This sequence joins TRBV6-5 and TRBJ2-5, with D unresolved. V shed 4 bases and J shed 1 base, with 16 bases lying between them. The germline CDR1 and CDR2 sequences are MNHEY and SVGAGI. The CDR3 is 16 residues long. The CDR3 sequence: CASSCSNGYGQETQYF. CDR3 DNA sequence: TGTGCCAGCAGTTGCTCCAACGGGTACGGCCAAGAGACCCAGTACTTC.

This sequence joins TRBV20-1 and TRBJ1-1; D is undetermined. V was pared by 3 bases and J by 7 bases, with 6 bases between. CDR1 is DFQATT and CDR2 is SNEGSKA in the germline V gene (reference sequence). This CDR3 comprises 10 residues. The CDR3 nucleotides read TGCAGTGCTAGGGAGAATGAAGCTTTCTTT. It specifies CSARENEAFF.

The rearrangement joins TRBV20-1 to TRBJ2-3; 13 nucleotides line up with TRBD2. Germline V gene lookup returns CDR1 DFQATT and CDR2 SNEGSKA (reference sequence). The CDR3 totals 18 residues. After removal of 1 base from V and 1 base from J, the junction contained 8 bases not matched to a gene. Here the CDR3 reads CSARGGTSGVYGTDTQYF. The CDR3 nucleotides read TGCAGTGCTAGAGGCGGGACTAGCGGGGTTTACGGCACAGATACGCAGTATTTT.

This chain connects TRBV27 to TRBJ2-7, with no clear D. With 5 bases removed from V and 5 bases from J, the gap between germline ends came to 10 bases. The CDR3 has 12 residues. Germline values: CDR1 MNHEY, CDR2 SMNVEV (reference sequence). The CDR3 DNA reads TGTGCCAGCAGTCCGGCACTCGACGAGCAGTACTTC. It is translated as CASSPALDEQYF.

V gene TRBV5-1 combines with J gene TRBJ2-1; 10 nucleotides line up with TRBD2. Germline trimming cut 4 bases from V and 9 bases from J; bases unmatched to any gene: 7. Per germline, CDR1 SGHRS and CDR2 YFSETQ. The CDR3 consists of 14 residues. The CDR3 sequence is CASSPLAGYGEQFF. CDR3 DNA sequence: TGCGCCAGCAGCCCACTAGCGGGATATGGTGAGCAGTTCTTC.